The 25 T cell receptor beta chains below were found in one sample sequenced in a study of CD8+ T cells in alopecia areata. Reverse transcribed after extraction, RNA yielded cDNA as the sequencing template. Generated by immunoSEQ multiplex PCR, the TCRdb table keeps only in-frame clones and is missing some. The table lists fewer than 250,000 clones, over 40% of them singletons, with over 2% in the top ten. As for treatment: oral pan-JAK inhibitor, 5-10 mg twice daily. Material: CD4+ T cells sorted from blood, obtained at approximately week 37, from a patient treated with tofacitinib. These receptors all come from a human donor with alopecia areata.

The rearrangement joins TRBV11-1 to TRBJ2-1; no clear D gene. The CDR3 consists of 16 residues. Germline CDR1 SGHAT, CDR2 FQDESV (reference sequence). V was shortened by 2 bases and J by 0 bases, with 11 bases between the two germline ends. The CDR3, as DNA: TGTGCCAGCAGCTTACTAGGCGGAAGCTCCTACAATGAGCAGTTCTTC. This translates into CASSLLGGSSYNEQFF.

This clone has just a few counts. The chain combines TRBV29-1 with TRBJ2-1; D is perhaps TRBD2 (7 bases). The CDR3 runs 14 residues. Germline V gene lookup returns CDR1 SQVTM and CDR2 ANQGSEA. V was clipped by 7 bases and J by 7 bases, with 20 bases between them. The CDR3 loop is CSAGGQTMSNEQFF. The CDR3 DNA reads as TGCAGCGCCGGGGGGCAGACGATGAGTAATGAGCAGTTCTTC.

This clone was counted a few times. The rearrangement joins TRBV5-6 to TRBJ2-3, with 7 bases fitting TRBD2. This CDR3 has 16 residues. CDR1 and CDR2 from the germline V gene are SGHDT and YYEEEE. Trimming removed 5 bases from V and 1 base from J; junction bases left unmatched: 10. DNA of the CDR3: TGTGCCAGCAGACCACTAGCGTTCACGGGCACAGATACGCAGTATTTT. Translating it yields CASRPLAFTGTDTQYF.

This clone showed up just a few times. J is TRBJ2-5 and V is TRBV4-3, with D uncertain. The CDR3 is 14 amino acids. V gave up 0 bases and J gave up 4 bases, with 9 bases separating them. In germline, CDR1 is LGHNA, CDR2 YSLEER. CDR3 loop: CASSQDGRGETQYF. In nucleotides, the CDR3 is TGCGCCAGCAGCCAAGATGGGCGAGGAGAGACCCAGTACTTC.

This chain connects TRBV29-1 to TRBJ1-2; TRBD1 agrees at 11 bases. The CDR3 sequence is 17 residues long. Germline loops: CDR1 SQVTM, CDR2 ANQGSEA. The V gene end was trimmed by 2 bases and the J gene end by 3 bases; junction bases not matched to a gene: 11. The CDR3 here is CSVESGWTGGIYYGYTF. The CDR3 coding sequence is TGCAGCGTTGAAAGTGGGTGGACAGGGGGCATTTACTATGGCTACACCTTC.

V gene TRBV30 combines with J gene TRBJ2-1, with 8 bases fitting TRBD2. The CDR3 is 14 residues long. Germline loops: CDR1 GTSNPN, CDR2 SVGIG (reference sequence). The V and J ends lost 3 bases and 4 bases, in that order; junction bases with no gene match: 5. This CDR3 reads CAWRGLGGYNEQFF. CDR3 sequence (DNA): TGTGCCTGGAGGGGACTAGGAGGGTACAATGAGCAGTTCTTC.

V gene TRBV6-6 combines with J gene TRBJ2-5, with D perhaps matching TRBD2 (7 bases). The ends were cut back, 6 bases at V and 5 bases at J, with 13 bases in the middle. The germline gives CDR1 MNHNY, CDR2 SVGAGI (reference sequence). The CDR3 extends over 13 amino acids. CDR3 protein: CASRSGGGETQYF. Written as DNA, the CDR3 is TGTGCCAGCAGGTCGGGGGGCGGGGAGACCCAGTACTTC.

This clone was counted between two and nine times. The V call is TRBV30, the J call TRBJ2-3; D unclear. The CDR3 covers 14 residues. Trimming removed 6 bases at V and 0 bases at J, with 13 bases between. Per germline, CDR1 GTSNPN and CDR2 SVGIG (reference sequence). The CDR3 bases are TGTGCCTGTAGCCTCGGCGTCAGCACAGATACGCAGTATTTT. This encodes CACSLGVSTDTQYF.

This chain joins TRBV7-8 and TRBJ2-7; D may be TRBD1 (6 bases). The CDR3 is 14 amino acids. Trimming removed 2 bases from V and 1 base from J, with 9 bases in between. Germline values: CDR1 SGHVS, CDR2 FQNEAQ. CDR3 coding DNA: TGTGCCAGCAGCTTACACAGGGTTTCCTACGAGCAGTACTTC. This translates into CASSLHRVSYEQYF.

The chain joins TRBV6-5 to TRBJ2-7; TRBD2 matches at 7 bases. Germline assignment: CDR1 MNHEY and CDR2 SVGAGI. This CDR3 has 15 amino acids. V trimming: 6 bases; J trimming: 0 bases; junction bases outside the gene matches: 8. CDR3 residues: CASRPARGSSYEQYF. The CDR3 DNA follows: TGTGCCAGCAGGCCGGCCCGCGGGAGCTCCTACGAGCAGTACTTC.

The chain has TRBV20-1 and TRBJ2-7, with a possible D match to TRBD2 (6 bases). The V end was cut by 5 bases, the J end by 3 bases, with 8 bases between. The length of the CDR3 is 11 residues. Per germline, CDR1 DFQATT and CDR2 SNEGSKA (reference sequence). The CDR3 DNA reads as TGCAGTGCTGGGGGGATCTACGAGCAGTACTTC. This encodes CSAGGIYEQYF.

The chain uses TRBV7-2 and TRBJ2-3, with a tentative D call TRBD2 (5 bases). Trimming left V 4 bases short and J 3 bases short, with 8 bases between. The CDR3 has 13 amino acids. CDR1 and CDR2 (germline): SGHTA, FQGNSA. Here the CDR3 reads CASSYGGTDTQYF. The CDR3 coding sequence is TGTGCCAGCAGCTACGGAGGAACAGATACGCAGTATTTT.

The chain joins TRBV29-1 to TRBJ1-2; D is unclear. V lost 2 bases, J lost 5 bases, and 12 bases lay in between. The germline gives CDR1 SQVTM, CDR2 ANQGSEA. CDR3 length equals 13 residues. In DNA form, the CDR3 reads TGCAGCGTTGAACAAGGGCCCCGGTATGGCTACACCTTC. Its protein product is CSVEQGPRYGYTF.

The chain has TRBV5-1 and TRBJ2-3; no definite D call. The CDR3 runs to 15 residues. The V end lost 0 bases, the J end lost 3 bases, and 11 bases lay between the germline ends. CDR1 is SGHRS and CDR2 is YFSETQ in the germline V gene. DNA for the CDR3: TGCGCCAGCAGCTTGGGGTCTGCTGCGACAGATACGCAGTATTTT. Protein product: CASSLGSAATDTQYF.

CDR3 residues: CASNEGWNYGYTF. The DNA of the CDR3 is TGTGCCAGCAACGAGGGGTGGAACTATGGCTACACCTTC. This rearrangement joins TRBV6-6 to TRBJ1-2, with TRBD1 as a possible D gene (5 bases). V was pared by 7 bases and J by 2 bases, with 11 bases between. CDR1 and CDR2 (germline): MNHNY, SVGAGI (reference sequence). The CDR3 runs to 13 residues.

The V and J genes are TRBV15 and TRBJ1-2; no definite D call. Deletions cut 0 bases from V and 8 bases from J, with 13 bases between. The CDR3 has 14 residues. Looked up from germline, CDR1 is LNHNV and CDR2 is YYDKDF (reference sequence). CDR3 coding DNA: TGTGCCACCAGCAGAGACGGGCAGGCCCAGGGCTACACCTTC. The encoded protein is CATSRDGQAQGYTF.

V and J are TRBV5-4 and TRBJ2-5; 9 bases align to TRBD1. The germline V gene encodes CDR1 SGHNT and CDR2 YYREEE (reference sequence). The CDR3 extends over 16 amino acids. V was pared by 4 bases and J by 4 bases, with 11 bases of the junction left unmatched. Here the CDR3 DNA reads TGTGCCAGCAGCCCTACGACAGGGGGGGTGAGAGAGACCCAGTACTTC. This sequence encodes CASSPTTGGVRETQYF. Supplemented by reference TRBV5-4 and TRBJ2-5, the full variable domain reads ETGVTQSPTHLIKTRGQQVTLRCSSQSGHNTVSWYQQALGQGPQFIFQYYREEENGRGNFPPRFSGLQFPNYSSELNVNALELDDSALYLCASSPTTGGVRETQYFGPGTRLLVL.

This clone was found a few times. The rearrangement joins TRBV6-1 to TRBJ1-2; no definite D call. The CDR3 spans 14 residues. The germline CDR1 and CDR2 sequences are MNHNS and SASEGT. Deletions cut 5 bases from V and 4 bases from J, with 14 bases between. CDR3 DNA sequence: TGTGCCAGCAGTTCTCGGTGGACCCTCTATGGCTACACCTTC. Translation gives CASSSRWTLYGYTF.

V usage is TRBV7-9 and J usage is TRBJ2-5; 8 nucleotides line up with TRBD2. Germline-derived CDR1 and CDR2 are SEHNR and FQNEAQ (reference sequence). The CDR3 has 15 amino acids. V shed 5 bases, J shed 5 bases, and the junction held 10 bases outside the gene matches. The CDR3 DNA reads as TGTGCCAGCAGCGCCACTAGCGGCTTTGGGGAGACCCAGTACTTC. Translation: CASSATSGFGETQYF.

The chain joins TRBV5-1 to TRBJ2-3, with 7 nucleotides matching TRBD1. Losses at the gene ends were 3 bases for V and 3 bases for J; bases not matched to a gene: 13. Germline values: CDR1 SGHRS, CDR2 YFSETQ. The CDR3 totals 17 residues. The CDR3: CASSSYVRTGGTDTQYF. The CDR3 DNA reads as TGCGCCAGCAGCTCGTACGTCCGGACAGGCGGGACAGATACGCAGTATTTT.

A single count supports this clone. The chain recombines TRBV6-6 with TRBJ2-7; weak D call: TRBD2 (6 bases). This CDR3 has 12 residues. Between the trimmed V and J ends, which lost 6 bases and 7 bases, there was a span of 13 bases. CDR1 and CDR2 (germline): MNHNY, SVGAGI (reference sequence). The CDR3 bases are TGTGCCAGCAGCCGGAGGGCGGGGGAGCAGTACTTC. The encoded protein is CASSRRAGEQYF.

This clone was counted a few times. The V call is TRBV30, the J call TRBJ1-5, with unresolved D. V dropped 1 base and J dropped 3 bases, with 13 bases sitting between them. This CDR3 spans 15 amino acids. Germline V CDR1 and CDR2: GTSNPN, SVGIG (reference sequence). This CDR3 is CAWSGRGRDNQPQHF. CDR3 sequence (DNA): TGTGCCTGGAGTGGTAGAGGGAGGGACAATCAGCCCCAGCATTTT.

This CDR3 is CAWSVRGGLVLPNEQFF. The CDR3 region has the DNA TGTGCCTGGAGTGTTAGGGGGGGACTAGTGTTACCCAATGAGCAGTTCTTC. The V and J genes are TRBV30 and TRBJ2-1, with 8 bases fitting TRBD2. Trimming took 0 bases from V and 6 from J; bases not matched to a gene: 13. CDR1 is GTSNPN, CDR2 SVGIG, per germline (reference sequence). This CDR3 comprises 17 residues.

V usage is TRBV5-6 and J usage is TRBJ1-1; 10 bases are shared with TRBD1. This CDR3 region has 15 residues. Germline assignment: CDR1 SGHDT and CDR2 YYEEEE. V shed 4 bases, J shed 4 bases, and the junction held 7 bases outside the gene matches. DNA of the CDR3: TGTGCCAGCAGCCTCATGACAGGGGGCCCCACTGAAGCTTTCTTT. Its protein product is CASSLMTGGPTEAFF.

This clone was counted between two and nine times. The V gene is TRBV18, the J gene TRBJ1-1; TRBD1 agrees at 8 bases. Germline values: CDR1 KGHSH, CDR2 LQKENI. Trimming removed 6 bases from V and 1 base from J; junction bases left unmatched: 10. The CDR3 covers 16 residues. The DNA of the CDR3 is TGTGCCAGCTCGATAGGACAGGGCCGATCGAACACTGAAGCTTTCTTT. Protein: CASSIGQGRSNTEAFF. The full variable domain, completed using reference TRBV18 and TRBJ1-1, is NAGVMQNPRHLVRRRGQEARLRCSPMKGHSHVYWYRQLPEEGLKFMVYLQKENIIDESGMPKERFSAEFPKEGPSILRIQQVVRGDSAAYFCASSIGQGRSNTEAFFGQGTRLTVV.